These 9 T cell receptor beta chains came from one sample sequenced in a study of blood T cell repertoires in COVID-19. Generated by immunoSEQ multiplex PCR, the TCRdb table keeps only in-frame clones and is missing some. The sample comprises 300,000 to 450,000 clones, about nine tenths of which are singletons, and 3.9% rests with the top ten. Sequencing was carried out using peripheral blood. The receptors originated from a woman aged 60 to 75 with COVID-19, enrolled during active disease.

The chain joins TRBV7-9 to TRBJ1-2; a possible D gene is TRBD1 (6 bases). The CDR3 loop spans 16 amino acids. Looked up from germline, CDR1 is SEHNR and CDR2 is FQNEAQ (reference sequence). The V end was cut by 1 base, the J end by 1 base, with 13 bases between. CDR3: CASSLVPGQFNYGYTF. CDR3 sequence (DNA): TGTGCCAGCAGCTTAGTACCGGGACAATTTAACTATGGCTACACCTTC. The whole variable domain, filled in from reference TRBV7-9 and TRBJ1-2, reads DTGVSQNPRHKITKRGQNVTFRCDPISEHNRLYWYRQTLGQGPEFLTYFQNEAQLEKSRLLSDRFSAERPKGSFSTLEIQRTEQGDSAMYLCASSLVPGQFNYGYTFGSGTRLTVV.

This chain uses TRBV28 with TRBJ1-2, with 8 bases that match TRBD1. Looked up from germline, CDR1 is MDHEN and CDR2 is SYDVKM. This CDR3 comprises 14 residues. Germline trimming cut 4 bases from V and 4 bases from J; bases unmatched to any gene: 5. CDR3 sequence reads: CASSSSDRGYGYTF. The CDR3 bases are TGTGCCAGCAGTTCAAGCGACAGGGGCTATGGCTACACCTTC.

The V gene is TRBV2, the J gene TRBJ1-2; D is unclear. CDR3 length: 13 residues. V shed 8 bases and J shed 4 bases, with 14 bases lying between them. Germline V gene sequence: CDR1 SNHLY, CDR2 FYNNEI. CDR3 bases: TGTGCCAGCCGGGAGGGAGGCAGCTATGGCTACACCTTC. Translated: CASREGGSYGYTF.

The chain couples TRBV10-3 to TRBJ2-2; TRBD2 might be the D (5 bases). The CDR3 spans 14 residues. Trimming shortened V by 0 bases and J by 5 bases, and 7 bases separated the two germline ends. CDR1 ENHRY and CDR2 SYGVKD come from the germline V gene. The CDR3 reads CAISESTGTGELFF. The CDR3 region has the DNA TGTGCCATCAGTGAGTCGACGGGGACCGGGGAGCTGTTTTTT.

CDR3 sequence: CATSDGGQGYGYTF. The CDR3 coding sequence is TGTGCCACCAGTGATGGGGGACAGGGCTATGGCTACACCTTC. The rearrangement uses TRBV24-1 and TRBJ1-2; 9 bases map to TRBD1. This CDR3 comprises 14 residues. The germline CDR1 and CDR2 sequences are KGHDR and SFDVKD. V lost 3 bases to trimming and J lost 4 bases; unmatched junction nucleotides: 2.

The CDR3 loop reads CASSILTGRGTNEKLFF. CDR3 in DNA: TGTGCCAGCAGCATCCTTACAGGGAGAGGGACTAATGAAAAACTGTTTTTT. V is TRBV7-8 and J is TRBJ1-4; possibly TRBD1 for D (6 bases). CDR3 length: 17 amino acids. V was cut by 5 bases and J by 2 bases, with 18 bases left in between. The germline gives CDR1 SGHVS, CDR2 FQNEAQ.

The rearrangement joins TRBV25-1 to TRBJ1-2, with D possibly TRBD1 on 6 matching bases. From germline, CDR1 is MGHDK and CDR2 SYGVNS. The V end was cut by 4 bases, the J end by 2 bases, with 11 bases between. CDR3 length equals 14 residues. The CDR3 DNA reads TGTGCCAGCAGTGCTAACAGGGTAAACTATGGCTACACCTTC. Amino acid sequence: CASSANRVNYGYTF.

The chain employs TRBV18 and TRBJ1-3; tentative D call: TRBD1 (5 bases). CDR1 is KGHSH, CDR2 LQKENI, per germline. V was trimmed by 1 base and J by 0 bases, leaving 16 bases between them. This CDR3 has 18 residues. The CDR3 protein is CASSPLSPQGDSGNTIYF. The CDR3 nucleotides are TGTGCCAGCTCACCACTAAGTCCCCAGGGTGACTCTGGAAACACCATATATTTT.

CDR3 sequence reads: CASSPRTGLNTEAFF. CDR3 nucleotides: TGTGCCAGTAGTCCCCGGACAGGATTGAACACTGAAGCTTTCTTT. J is TRBJ1-1 and V is TRBV19; 7 nucleotides agree with TRBD1. This CDR3 spans 15 amino acids. The ends lost 5 bases at V and 0 bases at J; junction bases unmatched: 6. Germline V gene data show CDR1 as LNHDA and CDR2 as SQIVND (reference sequence).